This TCR beta chain was captured by sequencing in a study of blood T cell repertoires in COVID-19. Method: immunoSEQ multiplex PCR; TCRdb's copy keeps in-frame clones and lacks some. Counted here are roughly 70,000 clones, about 69% occurring once; the ten biggest clones make up more than 20%. Trimming took 4 bases from V and 5 from J, leaving 12 bases between them. From germline, CDR1 is SGHRS and CDR2 YFSETQ. This CDR3 region has 13 residues. This clone was counted only a few times. The gene calls are TRBV5-1 and TRBJ1-2, with D tentatively TRBD1 (6 bases). Sequenced: peripheral blood. The TCR comes from a man aged 65 to 79 with acute or convalescent COVID-19. CDR3 sequence: CASSTQGSYGYTF. In DNA, the CDR3 is TGCGCCAGCAGCACCCAGGGGTCGTATGGCTACACCTTC.